The present entry profiles one TCR beta chain with its context. Antigen: not known. This sample was included in a study of T-cell reconstitution after alpha-beta-depleted transplantation in children. The CDR3 covers 15 residues. The V end was cut by 0 bases, the J end by 2 bases, with 11 bases between. CDR1 is LGHNA and CDR2 is YNFKEQ in the germline V gene. Library preparation (for TCRbeta) was performed with unique molecular identifiers. TCRdb re-called the PCR reads through MiXCR, storing one row per CDR3 protein. The data contain fewer than 450,000 distinct CDR3 sequences, around 15% of them singletons. Findings of the study overall: The authors attributed T-cell counts and diversity one year after transplant mostly to newly produced T cells. Some patients showed high day-60 TCRbeta diversity, which derived from surviving recipient T cells and thymic progenitors.

The sequencing here drew on PBMCs, mostly from graft donor cells, taken 360 days after TCRalphabeta/CD19-depleted stem cell transplant. This chain uses TRBV4-2 with TRBJ2-7; D is perhaps TRBD2 (5 bases). The source is a male patient between 2 and 10 years old who had a stem cell transplant for acute lymphoblastic leukemia, so the T cells may come from the graft donor. As DNA, the CDR3 is TGTGCCAGCAGCCAAGAGATCTGGACTCCCTACGAGCAGTACTTC. Translating gives CASSQEIWTPYEQYF.